A single sample is the source of the 11 T cell receptor beta chains below, sequenced in a study of T cell responses to AZD1222 COVID-19 vaccine (dated by TCRdb to the early 2020s). The library relied on the immunoSEQ multiplex PCR assay. Here the immuneACCESS table is served through TCRdb, limited to in-frame sequences with V and J called. Missing clones are a known gap in these copies; in checked studies unresolved V genes cover under half, and the rest lacks a known reason. This sample comprises tens of thousands of clones, roughly 88% of them detected only once. The ten most abundant clones make up roughly 8.7% of the sample. The time point label, read with the paper, signifies: baseline before first vaccination. Sequencing used peripheral blood, obtained on day 0 of AZD1222 vaccination. These receptors were obtained from an adult in good health.

This chain uses TRBV5-5 with TRBJ2-4, with D hard to call. Between the trimmed V and J ends, which lost 4 bases and 0 bases, there was a span of 8 bases. From germline, CDR1 is SGHKS and CDR2 YYEKEE (reference sequence). This CDR3 has 14 residues. The CDR3 DNA sequence: TGTGCCAGCAGCCGAACACTAGCCAAAAACATTCAGTACTTC. Translating it yields CASSRTLAKNIQYF. The full variable domain, its missing parts supplied by reference TRBV5-5 and TRBJ2-4, is DAGVTQSPTHLIKTRGQQVTLRCSPISGHKSVSWYQQVLGQGPQFIFQYYEKEERGRGNFPDRFSARQFPNYSSELNVNALLLGDSALYLCASSRTLAKNIQYFGAGTRLSVL.

In its sample, this clone was seen a few times. The chain carries TRBV7-8 and TRBJ1-1; no firm D call. In germline, CDR1 is SGHVS, CDR2 FQNEAQ. The V gene lost 5 bases and the J gene lost 1 base, with 5 bases spanning the gap. This CDR3 is built from 12 residues. The CDR3 bases are TGTGCCAGCAGCCCAACGAACACTGAAGCTTTCTTT. Protein: CASSPTNTEAFF. The variable domain in full, completed from reference TRBV7-8 and TRBJ1-1, reads GAGVSQSPRYKVAKRGQDVALRCDPISGHVSLFWYQQALGQGPEFLTYFQNEAQLDKSGLPSDRFFAERPEGSVSTLKIQRTQQEDSAVYLCASSPTNTEAFFGQGTRLTVV.

This chain links TRBV24-1 with TRBJ2-3; 7 nucleotides agree with TRBD2. The germline gives CDR1 KGHDR, CDR2 SFDVKD. With V trimmed by 6 bases and J by 4 bases, 6 bases remained unmatched. This CDR3 region has 14 residues. The CDR3 nucleotides read TGTGCCACCAGTCTGCCGGGAGGAGCAGATACGCAGTATTTT. Translated, it gives CATSLPGGADTQYF.

This sequence joins TRBV12-5 and TRBJ1-5; the match to TRBD1 covers 7 bases. The CDR3 consists of 18 residues. Germline V gene lookup returns CDR1 LGHNT and CDR2 FRNRAP. V lost 1 base to trimming and J lost 5 bases; unmatched junction nucleotides: 14. Written as DNA, the CDR3 is TGTGCTAGTGGTTTGGGGACAGGTATAGGTGGTGGCCATCAGCCCCAGCATTTT. Translating it yields CASGLGTGIGGGHQPQHF.

The chain uses TRBV9 and TRBJ1-6, with a weak D call TRBD1 (5 bases). This CDR3 has 13 residues. V was pared by 4 bases and J by 13 bases, with 15 bases between. CDR1 and CDR2 (germline): SGDLS, YYNGEE. The DNA of the CDR3 is TGTGCCAGCAGCCCGGGGACGGCGTGGCCCCTCCACTTT. Its protein is CASSPGTAWPLHF.

The V call is TRBV19, the J call TRBJ1-3, with unresolved D. Germline CDR1 LNHDA, CDR2 SQIVND (reference sequence). The V end lost 2 bases, the J end lost 3 bases, and 17 bases lay between the germline ends. This CDR3 is 17 amino acids long. CDR3 in amino acids: CASSISAISGLGNTIYF. The CDR3, as DNA: TGTGCCAGTAGTATAAGTGCGATATCCGGTCTTGGAAACACCATATATTTT. Full variable domain (remainder filled in from reference TRBV19 and TRBJ1-3): DGGITQSPKYLFRKEGQNVTLSCEQNLNHDAMYWYRQDPGQGLRLIYYSQIVNDFQKGDIAEGYSVSREKKESFPLTVTSAQKNPTAFYLCASSISAISGLGNTIYFGEGSWLTVV.

V usage is TRBV5-6 and J usage is TRBJ2-3; 9 positions agree with TRBD2. CDR1 is SGHDT and CDR2 is YYEEEE in the germline V gene. The CDR3 spans 15 residues. Trimming cost V 2 bases and J 2 bases; bases outside gene matches: 3. This chain's CDR3 is CASSLAGGYTDTQYF. As DNA, the CDR3 is TGTGCCAGCAGCTTAGCGGGGGGATACACAGATACGCAGTATTTT.

This chain links TRBV28 with TRBJ2-1, with unresolved D. Germline CDR1 and CDR2: MDHEN and SYDVKM. V was pared by 3 bases and J by 10 bases, with 7 bases between. There are 11 residues in the CDR3. CDR3 coding DNA: TGTGCCAGCAGTTTTGGAATGGAGCAGTTCTTC. This sequence encodes CASSFGMEQFF.

The gene calls are TRBV5-3 and TRBJ2-7; D tentatively fits TRBD1 or TRBD2 (5 bases each). TRBV5-3 counts as an open reading frame of uncertain function. V lost 4 bases and J 4 bases, leaving 24 bases between the germline ends. This CDR3 is built from 17 residues. CDR3 nucleotide sequence: TGTGCCAGAAGCCCTGGGGACCTCGAGACAGAGCTTTACGAGCAGTACTTC. It encodes CARSPGDLETELYEQYF.

V and J are TRBV7-8 and TRBJ2-7, with 10 bases identical to TRBD1. V shed 5 bases, J shed 2 bases, and the junction held 3 bases outside the gene matches. Germline-derived CDR1 and CDR2 are SGHVS and FQNEAQ. The CDR3 has 14 amino acids. The CDR3 loop reads CASSKTGGPYEQYF. In nucleotides, the CDR3 is TGTGCCAGCAGCAAGACAGGGGGCCCCTACGAGCAGTACTTC.

The chain employs TRBV7-8 and TRBJ2-2; TRBD1 agrees at 9 bases. This CDR3 region has 14 residues. Germline values: CDR1 SGHVS, CDR2 FQNEAQ. The J segment lost 5 bases and the V segment lost 3 bases, leaving 1 base of the junction unmatched. The DNA for the CDR3 is TGTGCCAGCAGCTTCGACAGGGGGACCGGGGAGCTGTTTTTT. It specifies CASSFDRGTGELFF. The complete variable domain, with remaining parts taken from reference TRBV7-8 and TRBJ2-2, reads GAGVSQSPRYKVAKRGQDVALRCDPISGHVSLFWYQQALGQGPEFLTYFQNEAQLDKSGLPSDRFFAERPEGSVSTLKIQRTQQEDSAVYLCASSFDRGTGELFFGEGSRLTVL.